This TCR beta chain was profiled in a study of Tregs in tolerant kidney transplant recipients. Study findings and constraints: Tolerant patients' donor-specific Tregs expanded beyond overall Tregs, suggesting antigen-driven growth. Activated donor B cell expansion appeared to reveal the most relevant donor-specific TCRbeta repertoire.

Recipients received nonmyeloablative bone marrow transplants from related graft donors, with transient mixed chimerism. CD4+CD25+CD127- Tregs, CD4+CD25- non-Tregs, CD4 and CD8 cells were sorted. This clone came up once. Its antigen is as yet unknown. TCRdb's copy holds only in-frame clones and misses some; the assay was immunoSEQ multiplex PCR. The sample gives about 50,000 clones, over 85% of which show up once; 15% to 19% is in the top ten. The source of this sequence is a human patient who received a combined kidney and bone marrow transplant. Some T cells here may be from the graft donor. The sample here was CD8+ T cells from blood (PBMCs), taken 12 months after the transplant.

The CDR3 here is CASSLALGTGVGNTIYF. The CDR3, as DNA: TGTGCCAGCAGCTTAGCCCTTGGGACAGGGGTTGGAAACACCATATATTTT. V usage is TRBV11-2 and J usage is TRBJ1-3, with 10 bases lining up with TRBD1. V shed 1 base and J 3 bases; nucleotides not matched to a gene: 6. Germline V lookup: CDR1 SGHAT, CDR2 FQNNGV. The CDR3 totals 17 residues.